The following is a T cell receptor beta chain sequence with its context. Profiled with immunoSEQ multiplex PCR; TCRdb holds only in-frame clones, not every one. The table shows some 80,000 clones, with roughly 92% occurring only once. Trimming cost V 2 bases and J 0 bases, with 8 bases left between them. This CDR3 has 15 residues. Per the germline V gene, CDR1 is MNHNS and CDR2 is SASEGT. The data derive from a study of OX40 agonist ivuxolimab in advanced cancers. Background on the study: The patients' treatment was ivuxolimab, an agonistic anti-OX40 (CD134) antibody. Patients were infused with ivuxolimab every 2 weeks at 0.01 to 10 mg/kg. Partial responses were seen in three patients, one with hepatocellular carcinoma and two with cutaneous melanoma.

This sequence joins TRBV6-1 and TRBJ1-3; unclear D gene. The receptor's source is an adult with an advanced solid tumor such as melanoma, head and neck, liver or kidney cancer. Sample: CD4+ or CD8+ T cells sorted from blood, taken in a trial of the OX40 agonist ivuxolimab. CDR3 sequence: CASSEPGSSGNTIYF. CDR3 DNA sequence: TGTGCCAGCAGTGAACCAGGCAGCTCTGGAAACACCATATATTTT.